A single sample gave rise to the 15 T cell receptor beta chains below, sequenced in a study of cytomegalovirus exposure and HLA in healthy donors. The study ran its PCR with 60 Vbeta and 13 Jbeta primers. Clones were sequenced by immunoSEQ multiplex PCR, and TCRdb holds only the in-frame ones, with some missing. The table shows approximately 100,000 clones, with roughly three quarters occurring only once. Sequencing was done on a sample of PBMCs. These receptors originate from a woman aged 40 to 50 in good health and CMV-seronegative.

V and J are TRBV4-2 and TRBJ2-7; D is possibly TRBD2 (6 bases). Germline assignment: CDR1 LGHNA and CDR2 YNFKEQ. Trimming took off 4 bases at V and 7 bases at J, with 14 bases between the two ends. The CDR3 has 13 residues. CDR3: CASSLGLGSEQYF. CDR3 DNA: TGTGCCAGCAGCCTGGGACTGGGTAGTGAGCAGTACTTC.

The rearrangement uses TRBV7-6 and TRBJ2-5; TRBD1 matches 7 bases. V lost 1 base, J lost 3 bases, and 14 bases stayed unmatched. The CDR3 runs 18 residues. The germline CDR1 and CDR2 sequences are SGHVS and FNYEAQ. The CDR3 DNA reads as TGTGCCAGCAGCTTAGGAGCCCCTATCGGGACAGCCAAAGAGACCCAGTACTTC. Translated, it gives CASSLGAPIGTAKETQYF.

This rearrangement joins TRBV30 to TRBJ1-2, with D tentatively TRBD1 (6 bases). The germline CDR1 and CDR2 sequences are GTSNPN and SVGIG (reference sequence). The CDR3 runs to 14 residues. The V end lost 3 bases, the J end lost 4 bases, and 15 bases lay between the germline ends. CDR3 bases: TGTGCCTGGAGGGGGGCAATTTCCCTCTATGGCTACACCTTC. It specifies CAWRGAISLYGYTF. Full variable domain (rest looked up from reference TRBV30 and TRBJ1-2): SQTIHQWPATLVQPVGSPLSLECTVEGTSNPNLYWYRQAAGRGLQLLFYSVGIGQISSEVPQNLSASRPQDRQFILSSKKLLLSDSGFYLCAWRGAISLYGYTFGSGTRLTVV.

This sequence joins TRBV4-1 and TRBJ2-1; 14 bases agree with TRBD2. The germline V gene has CDR1 MGHRA and CDR2 YSYEKL. The CDR3 extends over 18 amino acids. V lost 1 base and J lost 4; bases outside the gene matches: 6. CDR3 sequence (DNA): TGCGCCAGCAGCCAAGCCGGGACTAGCGGGGGCCTGTACAATGAGCAGTTCTTC. Its protein is CASSQAGTSGGLYNEQFF.

CDR3 sequence reads: CASTNLRQGITEAFF. Written as DNA, the CDR3 is TGTGCCAGCACCAACCTACGACAGGGAATCACTGAAGCTTTCTTT. The rearrangement links TRBV6-1 to TRBJ1-1, with 7 bases matching TRBD1. Unmatched junction bases numbered 12, after V lost 7 bases and J lost 4 bases. Germline CDR1 is MNHNS and CDR2 is SASEGT. This CDR3 is 15 amino acids long.

The chain's CDR3 is CASSWDREVMNTEAFF. The CDR3, as DNA: TGCGCCAGCAGCTGGGACAGGGAAGTTATGAACACTGAAGCTTTCTTT. The rearrangement joins TRBV4-1 to TRBJ1-1, with 9 bases matching TRBD1. V lost 5 bases, J lost 0 bases, and 7 bases stayed unmatched. The germline V gene has CDR1 MGHRA and CDR2 YSYEKL. The CDR3 covers 16 residues.

Note on this clone: This CDR3 is also generated by other DNA sequences in the sample. The chain recombines TRBV19 with TRBJ1-1; perhaps TRBD1 as D (5 bases). Germline CDR1 is LNHDA and CDR2 is SQIVND (reference sequence). V lost 2 bases and J lost 5, with 12 bases in between. The CDR3 runs 14 residues. The CDR3 DNA sequence: TGTGCCAGTAGTATATGGGGGGAGGGGACTGAAGCTTTCTTT. It specifies CASSIWGEGTEAFF.

The chain employs TRBV7-3 and TRBJ1-1; D uncertain. The CDR3 length is 13 residues. In germline, CDR1 is SGHTA, CDR2 FQGTGA. The germline V and J ends were trimmed by 2 bases and 1 base, with 5 bases remaining between them. CDR3 sequence: CASSLERNTEAFF. The DNA of the CDR3 is TGTGCCAGCAGCTTAGAGAGGAACACTGAAGCTTTCTTT.

About this clone: Relative to the germline gene, one junction end is altered; a read error may explain this. V gene TRBV7-7 combines with J gene TRBJ1-1, with no clear D. Germline V gene data show CDR1 as SSHAT and CDR2 as FNYEAQ (reference sequence). The CDR3 runs to 10 residues. This chain's CDR3 is CASSSGKAFF. CDR3 nucleotides: TGTGCTAGCAGCTCCGGGAAAGCTTTCTTT.

The chain combines TRBV6-1 with TRBJ1-2; D is ambiguous. The V gene lost 8 bases and the J gene lost 3 bases, with 16 bases spanning the gap. The CDR3 contains 14 residues. Looked up from germline, CDR1 is MNHNS and CDR2 is SASEGT. DNA of the CDR3: TGTGCCAGCCGCCTCGAACGGGTCGACTATGGCTACACCTTC. As protein: CASRLERVDYGYTF.

CDR3 DNA sequence: TGTGCCAGCAGTAAGCCGGTTCGGTCCTACGAGCAGTACTTC. Its translation: CASSKPVRSYEQYF. This sequence joins TRBV6-1 and TRBJ2-7; D is undetermined. CDR3 length equals 14 residues. V was shortened by 5 bases and J by 1 base, with 12 bases between the two germline ends. Germline CDR1 reads MNHNS; CDR2 reads SASEGT.

V is TRBV11-2 and J is TRBJ1-2, with 7 bases identical to TRBD1. Germline V lookup: CDR1 SGHAT, CDR2 FQNNGV. The CDR3 has 13 residues. The V segment lost 7 bases and the J segment 2 bases; nucleotides outside the gene matches: 4. CDR3 region: CASTMGQNYGYTF. The CDR3 DNA reads as TGTGCCAGCACCATGGGACAGAACTATGGCTACACCTTC.

J is TRBJ1-4 and V is TRBV5-4; TRBD1 might be the D (5 bases). V gave up 4 bases and J gave up 2 bases, with 12 bases separating them. This CDR3 region has 15 residues. Germline V gives CDR1 SGHNT, CDR2 YYREEE (reference sequence). The CDR3 coding sequence is TGTGCCAGCAGCCCGGATAGGGGTACTAATGAAAAACTGTTTTTT. This translates into CASSPDRGTNEKLFF.

This chain joins TRBV5-1 and TRBJ2-7; D perhaps matches TRBD1 (7 bases). Per the germline V gene, CDR1 is SGHRS and CDR2 is YFSETQ. Between the trimmed V and J ends, which lost 0 bases and 2 bases, there was a span of 12 bases. The CDR3 is 15 amino acids. The CDR3 DNA sequence: TGCGCCAGCAGCTTGGGGCAGGGGGGTACCTACGAGCAGTACTTC. Translating it yields CASSLGQGGTYEQYF.

The chain carries TRBV7-2 and TRBJ1-1, with D perhaps matching TRBD1 (6 bases). This CDR3 has 16 residues. CDR1 is SGHTA, CDR2 FQGNSA, per germline. Trimming stripped 4 bases from V and 3 bases from J, with 18 bases between. CDR3 protein: CASSSLQGSEDTEAFF. CDR3 nucleotide sequence: TGTGCCAGCAGCTCTCTTCAGGGGAGCGAGGACACTGAAGCTTTCTTT. Together with reference TRBV7-2 and TRBJ1-1, the CDR3 gives the full variable domain: GAGVSQSPSNKVTEKGKDVELRCDPISGHTALYWYRQSLGQGLEFLIYFQGNSAPDKSGLPSDRFSAERTGGSVSTLTIQRTQQEDSAVYLCASSSLQGSEDTEAFFGQGTRLTVV.